The clone carrying this T cell receptor beta chain turned up a few times. Mismatch with germline at one junction end may stem from a read error. These data are taken from a study of T cell responses to AZD1222 COVID-19 vaccine. The data were produced by immunoSEQ multiplex PCR, yet TCRdb's version contains in-frame clones alone and is incomplete. Of 200,000 or so clones listed, just under 90% are singletons. Germline lookup yields CDR1 GTSNPN and CDR2 SVGIG (reference sequence). There are 11 residues in the CDR3. This chain uses TRBV30 with TRBJ1-2; no firm D call. The sample consisted of peripheral blood, taken on day 0 of AZD1222 vaccination. This clonotype was obtained from an adult in good health. The CDR3: CAWSDSITLNF. DNA for the CDR3: TGTGCCTGGTCAGATTCAATAACCCTTAACTTC.